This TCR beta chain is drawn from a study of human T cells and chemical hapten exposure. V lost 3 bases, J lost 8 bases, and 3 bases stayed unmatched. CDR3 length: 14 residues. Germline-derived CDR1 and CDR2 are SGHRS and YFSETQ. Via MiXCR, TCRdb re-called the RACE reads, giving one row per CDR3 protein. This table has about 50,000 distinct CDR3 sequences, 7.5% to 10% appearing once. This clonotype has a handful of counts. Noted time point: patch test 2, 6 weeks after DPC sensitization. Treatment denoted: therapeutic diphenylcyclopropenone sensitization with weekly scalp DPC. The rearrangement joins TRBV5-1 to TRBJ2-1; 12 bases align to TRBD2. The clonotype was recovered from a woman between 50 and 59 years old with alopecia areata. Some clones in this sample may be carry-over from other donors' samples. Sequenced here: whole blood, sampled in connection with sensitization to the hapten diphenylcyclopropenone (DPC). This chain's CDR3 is CASSWGTSGYEQFF. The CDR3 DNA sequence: TGCGCCAGCAGCTGGGGGACTAGCGGGTATGAGCAGTTCTTC.